This T cell receptor beta chain was retrieved from a study of lymphopenia after photon versus proton radiotherapy. General study points: In patients who died, overall survival fell as post-nadir TCR diversity dropped more.

In its sample, this clone was seen once. The target antigen is unknown. The data were produced by immunoSEQ multiplex PCR, yet TCRdb's version contains in-frame clones alone and is incomplete. There are under 70,000 clones in the sample; around 92% occur only once, and 2.2% lies in the top ten. Germline V lookup: CDR1 MDHEN, CDR2 SYDVKM. Trimming took 8 bases from V and 5 from J; bases not matched to a gene: 10. CDR3 length equals 14 residues. The chain joins TRBV28 to TRBJ2-5, with TRBD2 matching 8 bases. The receptor comes from a woman aged 40 to 55 with cholangiocarcinoma. Sequencing was performed on peripheral blood, taken from a patient treated with photon-based radiotherapy. CDR3 in DNA: TGTGCCAGCGGTCCCGGGACTAGGGGCGAGACCCAGTACTTC. Amino acids: CASGPGTRGETQYF.